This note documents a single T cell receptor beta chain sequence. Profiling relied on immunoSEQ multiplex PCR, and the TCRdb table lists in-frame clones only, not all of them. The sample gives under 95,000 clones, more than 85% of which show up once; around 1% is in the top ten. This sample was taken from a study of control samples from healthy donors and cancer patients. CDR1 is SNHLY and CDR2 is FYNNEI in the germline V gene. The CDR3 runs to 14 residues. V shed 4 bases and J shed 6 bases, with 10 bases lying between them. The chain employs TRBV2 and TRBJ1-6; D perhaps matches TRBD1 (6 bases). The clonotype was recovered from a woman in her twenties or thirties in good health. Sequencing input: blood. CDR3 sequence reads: CASSVRGRNSPLHF. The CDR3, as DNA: TGTGCCAGCAGTGTCAGGGGCCGTAATTCACCCCTCCACTTT. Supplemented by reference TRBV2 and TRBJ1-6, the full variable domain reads EPEVTQTPSHQVTQMGQEVILRCVPISNHLYFYWYRQILGQKVEFLVSFYNNEISEKSEIFDDQFSVERPDGSNFTLKIRSTKLEDSAMYFCASSVRGRNSPLHFGNGTRLTVT.